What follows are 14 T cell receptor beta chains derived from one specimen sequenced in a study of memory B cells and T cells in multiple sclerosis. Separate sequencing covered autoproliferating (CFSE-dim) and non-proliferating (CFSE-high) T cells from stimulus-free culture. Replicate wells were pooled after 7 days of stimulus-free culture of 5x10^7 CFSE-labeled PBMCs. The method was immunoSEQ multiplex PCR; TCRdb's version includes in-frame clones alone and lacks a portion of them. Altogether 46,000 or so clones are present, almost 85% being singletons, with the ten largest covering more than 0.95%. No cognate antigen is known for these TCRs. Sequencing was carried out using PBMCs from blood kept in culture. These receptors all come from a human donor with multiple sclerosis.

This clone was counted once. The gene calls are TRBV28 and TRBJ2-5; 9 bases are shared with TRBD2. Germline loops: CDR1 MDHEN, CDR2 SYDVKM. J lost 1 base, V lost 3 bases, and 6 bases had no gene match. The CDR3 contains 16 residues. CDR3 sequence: CASSFSLAGFQETQYF. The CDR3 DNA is TGTGCCAGCAGTTTCTCCCTAGCGGGGTTCCAAGAGACCCAGTACTTC.

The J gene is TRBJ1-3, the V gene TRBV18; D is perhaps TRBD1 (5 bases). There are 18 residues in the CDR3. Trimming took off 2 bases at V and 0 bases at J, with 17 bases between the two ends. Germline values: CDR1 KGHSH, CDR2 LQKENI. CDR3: CASSPGAGNVDSGNTIYF. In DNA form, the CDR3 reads TGTGCCAGCTCACCAGGGGCTGGTAACGTCGACTCTGGAAACACCATATATTTT.

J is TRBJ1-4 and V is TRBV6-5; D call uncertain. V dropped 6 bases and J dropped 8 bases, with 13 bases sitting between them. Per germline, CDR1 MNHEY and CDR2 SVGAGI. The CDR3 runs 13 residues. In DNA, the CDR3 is TGTGCCAGCAGCCTCGTAGTGAAGGAAAAACTGTTTTTT. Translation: CASSLVVKEKLFF.

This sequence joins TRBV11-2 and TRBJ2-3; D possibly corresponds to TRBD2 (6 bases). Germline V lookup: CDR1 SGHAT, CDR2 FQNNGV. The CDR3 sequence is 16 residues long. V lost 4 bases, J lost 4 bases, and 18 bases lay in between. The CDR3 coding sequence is TGTGCCAGCAGCTCCCCGGACTATTTGCCCTCAGATACGCAGTATTTT. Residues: CASSSPDYLPSDTQYF.

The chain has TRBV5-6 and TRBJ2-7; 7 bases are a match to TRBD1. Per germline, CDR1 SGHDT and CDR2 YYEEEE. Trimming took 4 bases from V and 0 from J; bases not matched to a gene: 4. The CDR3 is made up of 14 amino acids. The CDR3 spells CASSHGTDSYEQYF. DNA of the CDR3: TGTGCCAGCAGCCACGGGACAGACTCCTACGAGCAGTACTTC.

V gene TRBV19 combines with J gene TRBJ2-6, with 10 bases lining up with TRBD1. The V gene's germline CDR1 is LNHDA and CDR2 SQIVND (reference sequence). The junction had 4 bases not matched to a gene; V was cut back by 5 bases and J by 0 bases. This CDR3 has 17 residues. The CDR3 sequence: CASSRQGASSGANVLTF. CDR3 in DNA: TGTGCCAGTAGTCGACAGGGGGCCTCCTCTGGGGCCAACGTCCTGACTTTC.

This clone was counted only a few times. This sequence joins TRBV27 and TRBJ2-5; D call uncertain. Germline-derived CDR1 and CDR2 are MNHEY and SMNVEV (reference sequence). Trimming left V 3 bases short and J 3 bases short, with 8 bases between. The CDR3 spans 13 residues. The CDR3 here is CASSFQDEETQYF. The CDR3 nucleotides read TGTGCCAGCAGTTTTCAGGATGAAGAGACCCAGTACTTC.

As DNA, the CDR3 is TGCGCCAGCAGCTGGACAGGGGGCAACACCGGGGAGCTGTTTTTT. The encoded protein is CASSWTGGNTGELFF. The chain joins TRBV5-1 to TRBJ2-2, with 11 bases aligning to TRBD1. Per the germline V gene, CDR1 is SGHRS and CDR2 is YFSETQ. V gave up 3 bases and J gave up 2 bases; unmatched junction bases: 0. This CDR3 has 15 amino acids.

CDR3 region: CAIKTGPKTQTETQYF. In DNA form, the CDR3 reads TGCGCCATCAAGACAGGCCCCAAAACCCAAACAGAGACCCAGTACTTC. The chain links TRBV4-1 to TRBJ2-5, with D possibly TRBD1 on 6 matching bases. Trimming stripped 10 bases from V and 4 bases from J, with 25 bases between. This CDR3 has 16 amino acids. CDR1 is MGHRA, CDR2 YSYEKL, per germline.

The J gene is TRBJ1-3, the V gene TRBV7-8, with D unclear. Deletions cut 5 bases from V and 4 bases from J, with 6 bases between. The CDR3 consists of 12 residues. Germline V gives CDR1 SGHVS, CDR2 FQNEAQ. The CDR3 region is CASSREGNTIYF. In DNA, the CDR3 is TGTGCCAGCAGCCGGGAGGGAAACACCATATATTTT.

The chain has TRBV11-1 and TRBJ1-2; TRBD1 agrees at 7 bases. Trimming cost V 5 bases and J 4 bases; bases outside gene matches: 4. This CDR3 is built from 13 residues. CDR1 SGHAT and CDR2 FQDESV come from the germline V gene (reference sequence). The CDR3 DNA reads TGTGCCAGCAGCCCCGGACAGGCCTATGGCTACACCTTC. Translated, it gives CASSPGQAYGYTF.

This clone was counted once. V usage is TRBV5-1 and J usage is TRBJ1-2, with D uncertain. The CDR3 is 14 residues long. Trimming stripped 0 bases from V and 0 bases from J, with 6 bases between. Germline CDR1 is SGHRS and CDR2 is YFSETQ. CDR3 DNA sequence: TGCGCCAGCAGCTTGGAGGCGGCTAACTATGGCTACACCTTC. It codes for CASSLEAANYGYTF.

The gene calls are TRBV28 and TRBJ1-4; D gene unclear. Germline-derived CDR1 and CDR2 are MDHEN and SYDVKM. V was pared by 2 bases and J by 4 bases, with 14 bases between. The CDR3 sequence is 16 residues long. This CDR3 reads CASSLRFKDYNEKLFF. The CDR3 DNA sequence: TGTGCCAGCAGTTTAAGGTTTAAAGATTATAATGAAAAACTGTTTTTT.

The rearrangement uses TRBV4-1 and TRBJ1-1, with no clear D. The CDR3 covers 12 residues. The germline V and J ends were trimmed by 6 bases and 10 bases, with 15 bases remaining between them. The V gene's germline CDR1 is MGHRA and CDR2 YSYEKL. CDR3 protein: CASSPLEGAAFF. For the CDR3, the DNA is TGCGCCAGCAGTCCCTTGGAGGGAGCAGCTTTCTTT.